The sequence of this T cell receptor beta chain was determined in a study of spatial heterogeneity in lung cancer. In the study overall: More beta-chain than alpha-chain sequences were consistently detected. The study's findings and limits: Compared with follow-up, resection was when ubiquitous expanded tumor TCRs appeared in blood more.

TCR cDNA molecules each had a unique molecular identifier. TCRdb redid the calling of the 5' RACE reads with MiXCR, one entry per CDR3 protein. The sample has under 250 distinct CDR3 sequences; roughly 42% are singletons. A remark on this clonotype: The target antigen is unknown. The library was built for alpha chains, so this beta chain is an off-target read and its size means little.

The sample's time point: sample taken at primary tumor resection. No cells were sorted before sequencing. The whole RNA sequenced was extracted from tumor, nontumor lung or frozen PBMC. Samples were donated by 72 untreated early-stage non-small cell lung cancer patients. Trimming removed 7 bases from V and 3 bases from J, with 16 bases in between. The germline CDR1 and CDR2 sequences are MDHEN and SYDVKM. The CDR3 has 14 amino acids. The sequence was obtained from a male donor with early-stage non-small cell lung cancer. The chain links TRBV28 to TRBJ2-7; D uncertain. The sample here was PBMCs, taken at surgery. In nucleotides, the CDR3 is TGTGCCAGCAATTTTCAGCAGGTCGGCTACGAGCAGTACTTC. This translates into CASNFQQVGYEQYF. Variable domain in full (rest from reference TRBV28 and TRBJ2-7): DVKVTQSSRYLVKRTGEKVFLECVQDMDHENMFWYRQDPGLGLRLIYFSYDVKMKEKGDIPEGYSVSREKKERFSLILESASTNQTSMYLCASNFQQVGYEQYFGPGTRLTVT.